This T cell receptor (beta chain) comes out of a study of regulatory T cells in long-lasting Graves disease. Germline V gives CDR1 MNHNS, CDR2 SASEGT. The CDR3 contains 12 residues. V was pared by 7 bases and J by 3 bases, with 10 bases between. Time point described: newly diagnosed GD, antithyroid drugs for less than 3 months. The TCR library was prepared using RNA isolated from PBMCs. The diagnosis of Graves' disease used American Thyroid Association guidelines. General study results and limits: TRBV28 was favored in persistent disease, as were TRBJ1-2 and TRBJ2-5.

This clonotype was seen at least ten times. Its matching antigen is unknown. Construction of TCR beta libraries relied on iRepertoire HTBI primers and on Arm-PCR targeting CDR3 regions. TCRdb passed the multiplex PCR reads through MiXCR, listing each CDR3 protein once. Of 500,000 or so distinct CDR3 sequences in the sample, around 15% were seen once. This sample was also put to use in a study of T cells in Graves' hyperthyroidism and ophthalmopathy. That work contributes: Graves' hyperthyroidism was deemed stable given no ophthalmopathy progression within 18 months. TCR CDR3 regions were first amplified by RT-PCR with HTBI primers.

This chain uses TRBV6-1 with TRBJ2-7, with D unclear. Source: peripheral blood mononuclear cells (PBMCs), taken at new diagnosis, from a patient treated with antithyroid drugs. The receptor was isolated from a man aged 40-55 years with Graves disease. The CDR3 here is CASTLWGYEQYF. CDR3 sequence (DNA): TGTGCCAGCACCCTGTGGGGCTACGAGCAGTACTTC.